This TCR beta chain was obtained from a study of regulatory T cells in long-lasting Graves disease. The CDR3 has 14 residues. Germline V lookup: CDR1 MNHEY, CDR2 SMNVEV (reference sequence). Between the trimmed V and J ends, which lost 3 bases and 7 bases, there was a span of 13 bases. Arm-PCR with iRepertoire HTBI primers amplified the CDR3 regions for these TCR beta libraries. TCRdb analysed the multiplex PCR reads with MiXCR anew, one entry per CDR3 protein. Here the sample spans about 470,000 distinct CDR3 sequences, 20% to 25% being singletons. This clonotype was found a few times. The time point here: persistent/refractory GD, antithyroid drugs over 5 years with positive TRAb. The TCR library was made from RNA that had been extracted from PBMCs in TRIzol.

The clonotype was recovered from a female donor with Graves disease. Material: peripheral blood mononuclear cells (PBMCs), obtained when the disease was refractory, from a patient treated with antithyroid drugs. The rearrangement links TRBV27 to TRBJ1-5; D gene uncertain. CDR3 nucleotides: TGTGCCAGCAGTTTCCGTCGAGGGCTGCAGCCCCAGCATTTT. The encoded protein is CASSFRRGLQPQHF.